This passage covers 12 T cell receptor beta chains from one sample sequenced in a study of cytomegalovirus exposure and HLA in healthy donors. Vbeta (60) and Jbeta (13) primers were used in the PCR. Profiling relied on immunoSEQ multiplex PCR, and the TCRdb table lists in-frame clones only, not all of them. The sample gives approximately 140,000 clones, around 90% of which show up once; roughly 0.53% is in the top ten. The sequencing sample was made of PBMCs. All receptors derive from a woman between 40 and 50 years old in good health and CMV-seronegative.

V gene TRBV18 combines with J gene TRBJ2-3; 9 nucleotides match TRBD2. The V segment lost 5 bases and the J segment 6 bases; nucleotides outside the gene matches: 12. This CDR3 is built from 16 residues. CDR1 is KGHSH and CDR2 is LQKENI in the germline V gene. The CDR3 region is CASSSTLSGSKDTQYF. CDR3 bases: TGTGCCAGCTCATCGACACTTAGCGGGAGTAAGGATACGCAGTATTTT.

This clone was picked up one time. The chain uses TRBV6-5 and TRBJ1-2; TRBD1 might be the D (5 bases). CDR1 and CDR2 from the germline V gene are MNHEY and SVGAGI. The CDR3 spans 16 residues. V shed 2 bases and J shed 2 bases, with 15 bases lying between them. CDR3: CASSYDAGQSNYGYTF. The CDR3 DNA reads TGTGCCAGCAGTTACGACGCAGGGCAAAGCAACTATGGCTACACCTTC.

CDR3 residues: CAWSVGSAPDEQYF. The CDR3 DNA follows: TGTGCCTGGAGTGTGGGTAGCGCCCCTGACGAGCAGTACTTC. This chain connects TRBV30 to TRBJ2-7; D may be TRBD2 (5 bases). The CDR3 length is 14 residues. V was pared by 0 bases and J by 5 bases, with 14 bases between. Germline CDR1 GTSNPN, CDR2 SVGIG (reference sequence).

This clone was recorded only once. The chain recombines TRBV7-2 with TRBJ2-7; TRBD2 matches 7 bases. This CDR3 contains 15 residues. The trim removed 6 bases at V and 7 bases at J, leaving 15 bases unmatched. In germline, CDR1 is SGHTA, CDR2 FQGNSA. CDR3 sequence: CASSTPGAGVGEQYF. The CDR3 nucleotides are TGTGCCAGCAGTACCCCCGGGGCGGGAGTAGGAGAGCAGTACTTC.

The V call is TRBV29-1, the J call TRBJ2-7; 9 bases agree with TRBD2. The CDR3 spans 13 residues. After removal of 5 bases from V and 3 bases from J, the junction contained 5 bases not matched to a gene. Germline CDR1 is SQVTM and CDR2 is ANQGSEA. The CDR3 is CSVQGTSFYEQYF. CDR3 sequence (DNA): TGCAGCGTTCAGGGGACTAGCTTCTACGAGCAGTACTTC.

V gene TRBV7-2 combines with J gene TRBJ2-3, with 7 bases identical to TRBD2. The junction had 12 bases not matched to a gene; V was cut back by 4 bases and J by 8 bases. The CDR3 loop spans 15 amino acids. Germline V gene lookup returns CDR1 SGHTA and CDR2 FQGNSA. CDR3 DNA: TGTGCCAGCAGCTGGGGGGGGTCTAGCGGAGGTACGCAGTATTTT. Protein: CASSWGGSSGGTQYF.

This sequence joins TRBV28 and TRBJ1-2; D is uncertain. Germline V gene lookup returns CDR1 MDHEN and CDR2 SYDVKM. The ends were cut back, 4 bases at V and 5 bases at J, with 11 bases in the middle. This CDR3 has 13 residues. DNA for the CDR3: TGTGCCAGCAGTTCGCTTCGAGGATATGGCTACACCTTC. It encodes CASSSLRGYGYTF.

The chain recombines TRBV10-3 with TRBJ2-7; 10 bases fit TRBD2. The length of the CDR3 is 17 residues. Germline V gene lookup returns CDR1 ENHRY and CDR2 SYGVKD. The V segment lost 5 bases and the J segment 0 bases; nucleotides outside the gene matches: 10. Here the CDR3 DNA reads TGTGCCATCAGTCTCTCTCGGACTAGCGGCGTCTCCTACGAGCAGTACTTC. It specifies CAISLSRTSGVSYEQYF.

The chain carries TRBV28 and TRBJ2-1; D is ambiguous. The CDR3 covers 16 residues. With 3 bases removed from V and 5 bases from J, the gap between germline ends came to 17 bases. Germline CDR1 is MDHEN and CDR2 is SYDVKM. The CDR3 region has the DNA TGTGCCAGCAGTTTTTCGTTGCAGAACCCACACAATGAGCAGTTCTTC. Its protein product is CASSFSLQNPHNEQFF. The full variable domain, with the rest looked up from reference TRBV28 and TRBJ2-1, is DVKVTQSSRYLVKRTGEKVFLECVQDMDHENMFWYRQDPGLGLRLIYFSYDVKMKEKGDIPEGYSVSREKKERFSLILESASTNQTSMYLCASSFSLQNPHNEQFFGPGTRLTVL.

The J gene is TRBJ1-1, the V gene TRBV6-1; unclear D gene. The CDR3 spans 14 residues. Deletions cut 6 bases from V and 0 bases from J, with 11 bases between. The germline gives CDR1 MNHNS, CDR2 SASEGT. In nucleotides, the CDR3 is TGTGCCAGCAGCGTAATCGGGGTGAACACTGAAGCTTTCTTT. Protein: CASSVIGVNTEAFF.

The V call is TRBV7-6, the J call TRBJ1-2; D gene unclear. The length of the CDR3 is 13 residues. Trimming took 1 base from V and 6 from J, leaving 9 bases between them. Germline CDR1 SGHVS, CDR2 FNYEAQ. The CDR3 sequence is CASSLGAKDGYTF. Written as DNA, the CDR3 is TGTGCCAGCAGCTTAGGGGCAAAGGATGGCTACACCTTC.

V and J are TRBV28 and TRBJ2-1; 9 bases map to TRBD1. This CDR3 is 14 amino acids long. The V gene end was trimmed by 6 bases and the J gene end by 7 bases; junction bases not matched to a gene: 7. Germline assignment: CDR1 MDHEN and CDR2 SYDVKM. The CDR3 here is CASSGQGIKNEQFF. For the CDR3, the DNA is TGTGCCAGCAGCGGACAGGGGATCAAGAATGAGCAGTTCTTC.